The clone carrying this T cell receptor beta chain has a handful of counts. Only in-frame clones appear in the TCRdb table, and some are missing; sequencing was by immunoSEQ multiplex PCR. In the table there are tens of thousands of clones, roughly 83% of which are singletons. The CDR3 length is 13 residues. These data come from a study of OX40 agonist ivuxolimab in advanced cancers. The rearrangement joins TRBV21-1 to TRBJ2-5; the table names TRBD1, a call not compared with the DNA. TRBV21-1 is annotated as a pseudogene. The source material was CD4+ or CD8+ T cells sorted from blood, sampled in a trial of the OX40 agonist ivuxolimab. The source is an adult with an advanced solid tumor such as melanoma, head and neck, liver or kidney cancer. This CDR3 reads CASSTDREETQYF. The CDR3 coding sequence is TGTGCCAGCAGCACAGACAGGGAAGAGACCCAGTACTTC.